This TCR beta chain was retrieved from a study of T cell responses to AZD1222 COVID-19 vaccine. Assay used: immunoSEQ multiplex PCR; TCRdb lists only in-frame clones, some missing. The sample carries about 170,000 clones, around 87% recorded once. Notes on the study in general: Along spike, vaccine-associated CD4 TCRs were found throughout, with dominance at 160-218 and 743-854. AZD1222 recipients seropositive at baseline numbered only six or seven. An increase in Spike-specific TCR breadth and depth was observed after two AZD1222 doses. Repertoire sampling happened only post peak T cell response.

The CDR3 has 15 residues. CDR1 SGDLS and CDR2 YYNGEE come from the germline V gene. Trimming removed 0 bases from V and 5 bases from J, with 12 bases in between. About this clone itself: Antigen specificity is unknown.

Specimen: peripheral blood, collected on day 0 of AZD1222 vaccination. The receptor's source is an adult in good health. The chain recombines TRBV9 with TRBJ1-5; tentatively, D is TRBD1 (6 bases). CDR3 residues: CASSVEGGLDQPQHF. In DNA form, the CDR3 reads TGTGCCAGCAGCGTAGAAGGGGGGTTGGATCAGCCCCAGCATTTT.